This T cell receptor beta chain derives from a study of cytomegalovirus exposure and HLA in healthy donors. PCR involved 60 Vbeta and 13 Jbeta primers. Profiling relied on immunoSEQ multiplex PCR, and the TCRdb table lists in-frame clones only, not all of them. Found here are 150,000 to 200,000 clones, around three quarters of them singletons; the top ten hold 3% to 4%. Comments on this clone: Its cognate antigen is unknown.

Points from the study as a whole: The investigators catalogued 150 to 200 TCR beta chains as cytomegalovirus-associated. The analysis excluded some indistinguishable V segments, including TRBV6-2 and TRBV6-3.

This CDR3 comprises 15 residues. The V gene's germline CDR1 is MRHNA and CDR2 SNTAGT. Germline trimming cut 3 bases from V and 1 base from J; bases unmatched to any gene: 4. This rearrangement joins TRBV6-4 to TRBJ2-3; 7 positions match TRBD2. The source of this sequence is a male donor in good health and CMV-seronegative. Sequenced input: PBMCs. Here the CDR3 DNA reads TGTGCCAGCAGTGATGGGGAGGGAGGCACAGATACGCAGTATTTT. Its translation is CASSDGEGGTDTQYF.